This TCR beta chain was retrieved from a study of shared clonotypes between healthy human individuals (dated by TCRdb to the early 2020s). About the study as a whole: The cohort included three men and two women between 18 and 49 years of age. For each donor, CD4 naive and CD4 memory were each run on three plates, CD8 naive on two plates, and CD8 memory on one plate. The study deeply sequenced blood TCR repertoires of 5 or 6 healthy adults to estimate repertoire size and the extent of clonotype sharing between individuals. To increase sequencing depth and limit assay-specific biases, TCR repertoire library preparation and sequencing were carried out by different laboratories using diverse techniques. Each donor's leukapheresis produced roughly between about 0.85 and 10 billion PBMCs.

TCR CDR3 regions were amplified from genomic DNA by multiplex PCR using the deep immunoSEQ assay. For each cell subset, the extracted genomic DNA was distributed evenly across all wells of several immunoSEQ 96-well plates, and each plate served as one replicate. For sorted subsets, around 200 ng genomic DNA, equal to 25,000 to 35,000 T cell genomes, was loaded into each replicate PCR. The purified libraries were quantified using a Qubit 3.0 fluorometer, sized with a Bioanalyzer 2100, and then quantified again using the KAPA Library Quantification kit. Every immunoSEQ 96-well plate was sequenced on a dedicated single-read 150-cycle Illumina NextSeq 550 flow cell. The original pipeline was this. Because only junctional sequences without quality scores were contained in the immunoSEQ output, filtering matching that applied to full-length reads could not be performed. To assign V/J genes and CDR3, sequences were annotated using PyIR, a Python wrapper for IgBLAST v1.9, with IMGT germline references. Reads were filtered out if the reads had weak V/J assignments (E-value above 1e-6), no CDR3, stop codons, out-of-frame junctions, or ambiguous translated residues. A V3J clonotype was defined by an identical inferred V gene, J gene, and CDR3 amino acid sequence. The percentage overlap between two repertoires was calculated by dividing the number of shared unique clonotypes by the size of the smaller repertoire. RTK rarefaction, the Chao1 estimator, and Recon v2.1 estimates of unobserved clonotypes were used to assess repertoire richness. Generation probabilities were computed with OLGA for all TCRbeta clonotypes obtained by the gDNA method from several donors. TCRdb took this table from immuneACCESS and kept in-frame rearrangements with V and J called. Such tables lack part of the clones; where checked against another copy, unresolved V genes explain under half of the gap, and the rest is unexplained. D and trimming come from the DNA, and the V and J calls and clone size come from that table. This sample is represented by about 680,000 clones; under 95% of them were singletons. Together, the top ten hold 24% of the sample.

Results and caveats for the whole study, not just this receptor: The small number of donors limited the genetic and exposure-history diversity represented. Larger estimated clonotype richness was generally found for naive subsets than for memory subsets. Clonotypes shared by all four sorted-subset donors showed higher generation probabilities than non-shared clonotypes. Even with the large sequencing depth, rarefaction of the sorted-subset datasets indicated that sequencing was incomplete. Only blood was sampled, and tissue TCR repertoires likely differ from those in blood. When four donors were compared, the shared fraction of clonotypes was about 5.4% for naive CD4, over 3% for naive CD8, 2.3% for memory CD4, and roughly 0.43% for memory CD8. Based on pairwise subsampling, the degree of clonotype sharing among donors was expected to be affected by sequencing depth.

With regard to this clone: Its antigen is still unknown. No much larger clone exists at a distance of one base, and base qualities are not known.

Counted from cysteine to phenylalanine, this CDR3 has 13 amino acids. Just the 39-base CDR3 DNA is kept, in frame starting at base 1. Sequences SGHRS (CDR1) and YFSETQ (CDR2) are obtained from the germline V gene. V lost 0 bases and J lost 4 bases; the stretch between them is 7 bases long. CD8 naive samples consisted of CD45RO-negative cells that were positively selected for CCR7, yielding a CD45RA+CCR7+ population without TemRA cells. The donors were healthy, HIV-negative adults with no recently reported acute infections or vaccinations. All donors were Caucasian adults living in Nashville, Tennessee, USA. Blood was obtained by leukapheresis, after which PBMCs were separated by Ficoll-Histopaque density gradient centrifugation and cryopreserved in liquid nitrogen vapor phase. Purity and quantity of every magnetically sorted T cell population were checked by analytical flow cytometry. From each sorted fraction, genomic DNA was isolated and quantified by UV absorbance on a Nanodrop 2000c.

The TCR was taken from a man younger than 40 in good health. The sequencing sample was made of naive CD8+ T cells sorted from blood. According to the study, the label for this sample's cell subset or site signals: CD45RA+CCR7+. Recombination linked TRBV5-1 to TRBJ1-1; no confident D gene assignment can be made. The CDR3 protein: CASSLDHLTEAFF. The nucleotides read TGCGCCAGCAGCTTGGACCACCTCACTGAAGCTTTCTTT. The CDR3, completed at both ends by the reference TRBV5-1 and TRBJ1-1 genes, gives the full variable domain KAGVTQTPRYLIKTRGQQVTLSCSPISGHRSVSWYQQTPGQGLQFLFEYFSETQRNKGNFPGRFSGRQFSNSRSEMNVSTLELGDSALYLCASSLDHLTEAFFGQGTRLTVV.